This T cell receptor (beta chain) was sequenced during a study of T cell responses to AZD1222 COVID-19 vaccine. Study conclusions and caveats: Only 5 to 7 individuals given AZD1222 were seropositive at baseline. Clonal diversity was possibly underestimated; the donors were predominantly white British and more often female. Unmutated variant regions are reportedly targeted by nearly half of spike-specific TCRs.

Notes on this clone: Its specificity is unknown.

TCRdb's copy holds only in-frame clones and misses some; the assay was immunoSEQ multiplex PCR. The sample consists of 120,000 or so clones, more than 70% of them appearing once. CDR3 length: 15 amino acids. The germline gives CDR1 SGHTA, CDR2 FQGNSA. V was cut by 1 base and J by 6 bases, with 16 bases left in between. The sequencing here drew on peripheral blood, taken 28 days after the second AZD1222 dose. The chain recombines TRBV7-2 with TRBJ2-7; D gene ambiguous. The origin of this receptor is an adult who received the AZD1222 COVID-19 vaccine. CDR3 in DNA: TGTGCCAGCAGCTTAGGGGGTTTAGTAGTCGGCGAGCAGTACTTC. Its translation: CASSLGGLVVGEQYF.